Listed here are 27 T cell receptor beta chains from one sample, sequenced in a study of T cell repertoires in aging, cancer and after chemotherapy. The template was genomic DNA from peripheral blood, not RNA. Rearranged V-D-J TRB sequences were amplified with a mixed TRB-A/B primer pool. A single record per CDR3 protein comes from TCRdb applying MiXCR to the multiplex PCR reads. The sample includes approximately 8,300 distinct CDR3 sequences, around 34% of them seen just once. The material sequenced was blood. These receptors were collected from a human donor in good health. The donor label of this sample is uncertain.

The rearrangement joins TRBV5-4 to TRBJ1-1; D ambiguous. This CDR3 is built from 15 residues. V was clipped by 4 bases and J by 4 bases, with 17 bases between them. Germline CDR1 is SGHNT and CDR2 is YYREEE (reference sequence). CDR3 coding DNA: TGTGCCAGCAGCCAGACTAAGAGTGTCGGCACTGAAGCTTTCTTT. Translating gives CASSQTKSVGTEAFF. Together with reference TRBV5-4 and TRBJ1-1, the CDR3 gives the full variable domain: ETGVTQSPTHLIKTRGQQVTLRCSSQSGHNTVSWYQQALGQGPQFIFQYYREEENGRGNFPPRFSGLQFPNYSSELNVNALELDDSALYLCASSQTKSVGTEAFFGQGTRLTVV.

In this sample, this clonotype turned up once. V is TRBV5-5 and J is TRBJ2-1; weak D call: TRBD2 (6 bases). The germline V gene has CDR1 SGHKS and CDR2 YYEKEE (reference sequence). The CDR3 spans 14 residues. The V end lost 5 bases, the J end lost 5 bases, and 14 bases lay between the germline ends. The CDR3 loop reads CASRTYGGNNEQFF. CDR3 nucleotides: TGTGCCAGCAGAACCTACGGGGGAAACAATGAGCAGTTCTTC.

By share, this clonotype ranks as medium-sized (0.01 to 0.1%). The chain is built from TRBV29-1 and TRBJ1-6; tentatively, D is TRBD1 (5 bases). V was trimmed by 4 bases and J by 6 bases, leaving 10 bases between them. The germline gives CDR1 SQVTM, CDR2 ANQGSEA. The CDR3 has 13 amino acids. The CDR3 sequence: CSVGGGFNSPLHF. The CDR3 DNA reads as TGCAGCGTTGGGGGGGGATTTAATTCACCCCTCCACTTT.

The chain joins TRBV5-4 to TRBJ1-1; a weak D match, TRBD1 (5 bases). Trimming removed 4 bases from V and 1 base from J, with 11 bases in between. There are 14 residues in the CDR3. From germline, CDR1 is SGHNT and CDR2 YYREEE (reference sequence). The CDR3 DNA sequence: TGTGCCAGCAGCCCGGGACTCCCGAACACTGAAGCTTTCTTT. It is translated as CASSPGLPNTEAFF.

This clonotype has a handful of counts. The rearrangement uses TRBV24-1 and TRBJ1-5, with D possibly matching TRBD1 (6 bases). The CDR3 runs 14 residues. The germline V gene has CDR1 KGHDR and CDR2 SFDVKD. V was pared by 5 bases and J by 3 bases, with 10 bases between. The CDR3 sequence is CATSASGDNQPQHF. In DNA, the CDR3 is TGTGCCACCAGTGCTTCAGGGGACAATCAGCCCCAGCATTTT.

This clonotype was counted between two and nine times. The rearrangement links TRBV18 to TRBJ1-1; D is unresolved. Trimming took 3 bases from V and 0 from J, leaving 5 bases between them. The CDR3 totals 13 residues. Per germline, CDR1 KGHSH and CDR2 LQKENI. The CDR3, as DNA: TGTGCCAGCTCACCTACGCTGAACACTGAAGCTTTCTTT. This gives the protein CASSPTLNTEAFF.

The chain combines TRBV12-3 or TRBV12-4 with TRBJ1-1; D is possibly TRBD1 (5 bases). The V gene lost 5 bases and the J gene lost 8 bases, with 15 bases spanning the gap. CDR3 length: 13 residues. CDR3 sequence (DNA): TGTGCCAGCAGTGAAGTAAGGGCAGGGGAAGCTTTCTTT. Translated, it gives CASSEVRAGEAFF.

This CDR3 is CASSLGLAGRSTDTQYF. The DNA for the CDR3 is TGCGCCAGCAGCTTGGGACTAGCGGGGAGGAGCACAGATACGCAGTATTTT. The genes are TRBV5-1 and TRBJ2-3; 11 nucleotides align to TRBD2. The ends lost 0 bases at V and 0 bases at J; junction bases unmatched: 3. Germline lookup yields CDR1 SGHRS and CDR2 YFSETQ. The CDR3 sequence is 17 residues long.

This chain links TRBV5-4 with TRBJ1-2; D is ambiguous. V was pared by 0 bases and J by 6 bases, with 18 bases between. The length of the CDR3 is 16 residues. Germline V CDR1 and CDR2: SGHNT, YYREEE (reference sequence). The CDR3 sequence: CASSLALGRAADGYTF. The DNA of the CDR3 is TGTGCCAGCAGCTTGGCCTTGGGTAGGGCAGCAGATGGCTACACCTTC.

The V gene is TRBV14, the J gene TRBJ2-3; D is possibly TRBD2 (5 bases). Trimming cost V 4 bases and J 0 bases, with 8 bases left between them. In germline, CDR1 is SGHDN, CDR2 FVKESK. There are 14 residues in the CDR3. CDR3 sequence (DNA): TGTGCCAGCAGCCCTAGGACTAGCACAGATACGCAGTATTTT. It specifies CASSPRTSTDTQYF.

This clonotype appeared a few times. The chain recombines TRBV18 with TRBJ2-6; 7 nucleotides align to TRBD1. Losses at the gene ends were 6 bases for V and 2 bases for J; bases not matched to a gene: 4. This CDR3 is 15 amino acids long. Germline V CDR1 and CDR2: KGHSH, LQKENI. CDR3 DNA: TGTGCCAGCTCCGTTGACAGGGCTGGGGCCAACGTCCTGACTTTC. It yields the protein CASSVDRAGANVLTF.

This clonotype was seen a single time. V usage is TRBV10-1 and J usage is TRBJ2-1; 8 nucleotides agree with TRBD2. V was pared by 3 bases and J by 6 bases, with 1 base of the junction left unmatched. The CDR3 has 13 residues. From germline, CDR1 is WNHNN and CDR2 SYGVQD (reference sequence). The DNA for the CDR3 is TGCGCCAGCAGTGACACTAGCGGCAATGAGCAGTTCTTC. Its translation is CASSDTSGNEQFF.

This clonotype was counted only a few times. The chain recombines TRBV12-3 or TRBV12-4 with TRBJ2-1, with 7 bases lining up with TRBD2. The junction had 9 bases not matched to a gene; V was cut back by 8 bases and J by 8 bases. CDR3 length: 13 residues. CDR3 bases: TGTGCCAGCGACATGGGGGGGGGGTATGAGCAGTTCTTC. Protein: CASDMGGGYEQFF.

The CDR3 DNA is TGTGCCAGCAGCTCCGGGACAGGGGCAACCGGGGAGCTGTTTTTT. Its protein product is CASSSGTGATGELFF. This rearrangement joins TRBV7-2 to TRBJ2-2; 10 bases align to TRBD1. Germline V CDR1 and CDR2: SGHTA, FQGNSA. Germline trimming cut 4 bases from V and 5 bases from J; bases unmatched to any gene: 4. The CDR3 extends over 15 amino acids.

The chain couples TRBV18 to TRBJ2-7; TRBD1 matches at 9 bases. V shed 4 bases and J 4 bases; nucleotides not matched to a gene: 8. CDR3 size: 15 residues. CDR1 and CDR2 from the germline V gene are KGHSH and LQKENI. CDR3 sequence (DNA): TGTGCCAGCTCACTGCAACAGGGGGCCCGATACGAGCAGTACTTC. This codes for CASSLQQGARYEQYF.

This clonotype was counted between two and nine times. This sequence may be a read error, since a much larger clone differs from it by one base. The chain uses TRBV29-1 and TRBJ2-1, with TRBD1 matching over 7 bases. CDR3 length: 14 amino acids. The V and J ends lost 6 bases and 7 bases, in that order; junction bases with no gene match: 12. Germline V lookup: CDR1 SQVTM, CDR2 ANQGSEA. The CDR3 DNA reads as TGCAGCGTCTCCGGACAGGTGGCACTGAATGAGCAGTTCTTC. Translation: CSVSGQVALNEQFF.

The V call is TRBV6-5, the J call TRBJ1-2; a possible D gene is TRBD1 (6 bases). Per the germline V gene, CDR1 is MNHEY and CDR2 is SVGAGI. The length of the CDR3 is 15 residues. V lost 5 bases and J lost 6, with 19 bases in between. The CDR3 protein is CASSGRGTPFDGYTF. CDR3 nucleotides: TGTGCCAGCAGTGGACGCGGGACACCCTTTGATGGCTACACCTTC.

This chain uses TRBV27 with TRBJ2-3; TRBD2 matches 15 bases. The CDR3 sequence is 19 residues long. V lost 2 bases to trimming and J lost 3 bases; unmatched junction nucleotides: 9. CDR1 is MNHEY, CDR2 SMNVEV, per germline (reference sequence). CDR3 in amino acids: CASSLPAGLAGGLTDTQYF. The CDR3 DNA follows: TGTGCCAGCAGTTTACCGGCTGGACTAGCGGGGGGGCTGACAGATACGCAGTATTTT.

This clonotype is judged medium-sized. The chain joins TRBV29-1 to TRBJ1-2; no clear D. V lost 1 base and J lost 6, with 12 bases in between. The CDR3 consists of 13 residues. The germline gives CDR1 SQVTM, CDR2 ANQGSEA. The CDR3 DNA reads TGCAGCGTTGAAGCCACCGAAATTGATGGCTACACCTTC. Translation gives CSVEATEIDGYTF.

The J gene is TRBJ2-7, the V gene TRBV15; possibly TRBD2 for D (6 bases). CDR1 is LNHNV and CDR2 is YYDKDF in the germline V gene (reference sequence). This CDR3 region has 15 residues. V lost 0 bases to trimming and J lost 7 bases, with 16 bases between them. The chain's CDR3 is CATSRDGSTGTEQYF. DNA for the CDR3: TGTGCCACCAGCAGAGATGGTTCCACCGGGACTGAGCAGTACTTC.

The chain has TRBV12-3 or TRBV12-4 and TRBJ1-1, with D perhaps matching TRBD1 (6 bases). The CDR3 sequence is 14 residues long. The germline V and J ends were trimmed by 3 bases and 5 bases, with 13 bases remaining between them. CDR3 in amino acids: CASSFGQGRTEAFF. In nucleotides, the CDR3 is TGTGCCAGCAGTTTTGGGCAGGGGCGGACTGAAGCTTTCTTT.

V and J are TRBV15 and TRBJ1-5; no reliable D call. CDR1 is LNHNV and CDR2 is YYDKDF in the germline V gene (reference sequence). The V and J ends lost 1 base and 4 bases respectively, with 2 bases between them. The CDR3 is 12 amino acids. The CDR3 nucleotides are TGTGCCACCAGCAGAGTAAATCAGCCCCAGCATTTT. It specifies CATSRVNQPQHF.

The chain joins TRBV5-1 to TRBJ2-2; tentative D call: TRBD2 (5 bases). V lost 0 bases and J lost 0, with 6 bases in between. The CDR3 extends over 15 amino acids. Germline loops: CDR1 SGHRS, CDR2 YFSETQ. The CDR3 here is CASSLGESNTGELFF. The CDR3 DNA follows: TGCGCCAGCAGCTTGGGGGAGTCGAACACCGGGGAGCTGTTTTTT. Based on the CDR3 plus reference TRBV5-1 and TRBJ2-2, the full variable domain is KAGVTQTPRYLIKTRGQQVTLSCSPISGHRSVSWYQQTPGQGLQFLFEYFSETQRNKGNFPGRFSGRQFSNSRSEMNVSTLELGDSALYLCASSLGESNTGELFFGEGSRLTVL.

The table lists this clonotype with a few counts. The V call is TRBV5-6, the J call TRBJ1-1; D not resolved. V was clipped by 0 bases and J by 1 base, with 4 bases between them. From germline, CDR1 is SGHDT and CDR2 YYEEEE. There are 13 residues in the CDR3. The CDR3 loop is CASSLAENTEAFF. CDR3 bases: TGTGCCAGCAGCTTGGCAGAGAACACTGAAGCTTTCTTT.

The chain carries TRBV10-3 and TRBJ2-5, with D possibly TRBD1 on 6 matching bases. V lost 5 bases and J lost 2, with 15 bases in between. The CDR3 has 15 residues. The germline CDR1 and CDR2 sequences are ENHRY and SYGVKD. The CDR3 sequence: CAISRDKQGQETQYF. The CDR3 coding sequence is TGTGCCATCAGTCGGGACAAGCAGGGTCAAGAGACCCAGTACTTC.

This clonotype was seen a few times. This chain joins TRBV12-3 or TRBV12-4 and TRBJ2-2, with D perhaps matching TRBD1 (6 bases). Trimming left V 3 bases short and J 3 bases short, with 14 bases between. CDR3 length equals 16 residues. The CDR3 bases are TGTGCCAGCAGTTTCTTGGGGGCTGCGGACACCGGGGAGCTGTTTTTT. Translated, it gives CASSFLGAADTGELFF.

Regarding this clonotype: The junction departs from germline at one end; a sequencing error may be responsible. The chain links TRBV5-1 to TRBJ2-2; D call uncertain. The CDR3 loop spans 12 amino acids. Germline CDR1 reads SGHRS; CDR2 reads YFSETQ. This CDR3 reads CASSMGAGELFF. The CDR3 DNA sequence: TGTGCCAGCAGTATGGGCGCCGGGGAGCTGTTTTTT.